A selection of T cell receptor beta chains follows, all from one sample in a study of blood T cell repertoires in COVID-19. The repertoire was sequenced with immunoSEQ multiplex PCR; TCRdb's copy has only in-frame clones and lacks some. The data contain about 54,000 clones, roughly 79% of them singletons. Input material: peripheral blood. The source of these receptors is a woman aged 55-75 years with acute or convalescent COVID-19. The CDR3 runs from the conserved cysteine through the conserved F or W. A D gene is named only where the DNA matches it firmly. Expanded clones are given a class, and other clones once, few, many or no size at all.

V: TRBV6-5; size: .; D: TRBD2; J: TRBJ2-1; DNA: TGTGCCAGCAACTCGGGGGGGCAAGGGAATGAGCAGTTCTTC; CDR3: CASNSGGQGNEQFF
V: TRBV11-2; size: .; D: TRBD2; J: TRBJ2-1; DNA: TGTGCCAGCAGCGGCCAACATCCGGGACTAGCAAATGAGCAGTTCTTC; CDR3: CASSGQHPGLANEQFF
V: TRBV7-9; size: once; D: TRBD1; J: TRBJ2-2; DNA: TGTGCCAGCAGCTGGGGATACAGGGGGCAGGCCGGGGAGCTGTTTTTT; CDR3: CASSWGYRGQAGELFF
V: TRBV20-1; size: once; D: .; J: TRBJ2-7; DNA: TGCAGTGCTAGTGCTAAGGGACTGGCAACCTACGAGCAGTACTTC; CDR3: CSASAKGLATYEQYF
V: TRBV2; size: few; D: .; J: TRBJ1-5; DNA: TGTGCCAGCAGTATGCGGGACGCCTTCAATCAGCCCCAGCATTTT; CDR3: CASSMRDAFNQPQHF
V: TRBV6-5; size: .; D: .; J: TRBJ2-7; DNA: TGTGCCAGCAAAAGGGGCAACTACGAGCAGTACTTC; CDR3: CASKRGNYEQYF
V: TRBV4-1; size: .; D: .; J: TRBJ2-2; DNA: TGCGCCAGCAGCCAAGTCATTAGTCCCCCCCCAGGGCTGTTTTTT; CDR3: CASSQVISPPPGLFF
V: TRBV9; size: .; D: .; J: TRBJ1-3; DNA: TGTGCCAGCAGCGTAGAACAGCTCCACGGAAACACCATATATTTT; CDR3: CASSVEQLHGNTIYF
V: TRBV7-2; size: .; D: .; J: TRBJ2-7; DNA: TGTGCCAGCAGCCTCGGGAATAGCGGTATTTACGAGCAGTACTTC; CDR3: CASSLGNSGIYEQYF
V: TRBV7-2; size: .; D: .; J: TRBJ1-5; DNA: TGTGCCAGCAGCTTAGTAAACACCGAGCCCCAGCATTTT; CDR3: CASSLVNTEPQHF
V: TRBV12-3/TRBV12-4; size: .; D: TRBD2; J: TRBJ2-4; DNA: TGTGCCAGCAGTGGGGGGGGAAACATTCAGTACTTC; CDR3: CASSGGGNIQYF
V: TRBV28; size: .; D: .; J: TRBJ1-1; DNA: TGTGCCAGCCCAAACAAGATGAACACTGAAGCTTTCTTT; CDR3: CASPNKMNTEAFF
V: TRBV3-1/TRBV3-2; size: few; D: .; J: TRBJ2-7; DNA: TGTGCCAGCAGCCAAAACGGAGCGGAGCTGTACTTC; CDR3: CASSQNGAELYF
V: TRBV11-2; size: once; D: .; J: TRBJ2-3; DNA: TGTGCCAGCAGCCTGCCAGTAGCCACAGATACGCAGTATTTT; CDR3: CASSLPVATDTQYF
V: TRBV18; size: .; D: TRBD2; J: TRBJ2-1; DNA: TGTGCCAGCTCCCCTAGCGGCTCCTACAATGAGCAGTTCTTC; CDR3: CASSPSGSYNEQFF
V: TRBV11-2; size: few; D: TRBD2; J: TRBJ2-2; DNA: TGTGCCAGCAGCTTACGAGGCGGGAGGGGATCGAACACCGGGGAGCTGTTTTTT; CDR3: CASSLRGGRGSNTGELFF
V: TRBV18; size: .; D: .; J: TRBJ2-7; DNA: TGTGCCAGCTCCCTGGAGAGCTCCTACGAGCAGTACTTC; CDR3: CASSLESSYEQYF
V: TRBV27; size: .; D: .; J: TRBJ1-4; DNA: TGTGCCAGCAGTTTTGGATTCGGACAGACTAATGAAAAACTGTTTTTT; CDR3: CASSFGFGQTNEKLFF
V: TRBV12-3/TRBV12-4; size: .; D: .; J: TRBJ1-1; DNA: TGTGCCAGCAGTTCCCAAGCGAACACTGAAGCTTTCTTT; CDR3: CASSSQANTEAFF
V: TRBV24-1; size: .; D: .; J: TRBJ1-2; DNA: TGTGCCACCAGCACAGGGAACAACTATGGCTACACCTTC; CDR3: CATSTGNNYGYTF
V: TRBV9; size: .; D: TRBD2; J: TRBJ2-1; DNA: TGTGCCAGCAGCGTAGAGGCGGGGGGGCCCAATGAGCAGTTCTTC; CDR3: CASSVEAGGPNEQFF
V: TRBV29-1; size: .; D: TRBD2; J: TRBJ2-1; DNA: TGCAGCGCCCGAGCGGGAGGCGCCTCCTACAATGAGCAGTTCTTC; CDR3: CSARAGGASYNEQFF
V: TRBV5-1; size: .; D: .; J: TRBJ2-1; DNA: TGCGCCAGCAGAGGAGGGGTGGGTGAGCAGTTCTTC; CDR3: CASRGGVGEQFF
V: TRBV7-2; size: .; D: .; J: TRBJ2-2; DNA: TGTGCCAGCAGCGCTGGGGGGGCTTTCACCGGGGAGCTGTTTTTT; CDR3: CASSAGGAFTGELFF
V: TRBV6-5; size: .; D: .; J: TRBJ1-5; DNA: TGTGCCAGCAAAACAGGAGTTAGCAATCAGCCCCAGCATTTT; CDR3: CASKTGVSNQPQHF
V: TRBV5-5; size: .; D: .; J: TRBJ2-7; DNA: TGTGCCAGCAGCTCCAGGGCATTGGGCGAGCAGTACTTC; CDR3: CASSSRALGEQYF
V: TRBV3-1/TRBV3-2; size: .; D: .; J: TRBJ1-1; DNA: TGTGCCAGCAGCCAAGGTCTCGGGCCGGTGGGGGGGAATGAAGCTTTCTTT; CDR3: CASSQGLGPVGGNEAFF
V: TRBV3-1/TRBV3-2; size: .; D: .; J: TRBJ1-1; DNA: TGTGCCAGCAGCCCCCGGGGGGGTGAGGCTTTCTTT; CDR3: CASSPRGGEAFF
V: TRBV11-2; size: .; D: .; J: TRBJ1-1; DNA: TGTGCCAGCAGCTTAGTGGGAAGGGGGACTGAAGCTTTCTTT; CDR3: CASSLVGRGTEAFF
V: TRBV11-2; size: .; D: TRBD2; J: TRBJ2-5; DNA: TGTGCCAGCAGCCTATTAGCGGGACAAGAGACCCAGTACTTC; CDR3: CASSLLAGQETQYF
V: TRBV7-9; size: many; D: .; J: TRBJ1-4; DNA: TGTGCCAGCAGCGTCAGGGGAAGGGTGGGAAAACTGTTTTTT; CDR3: CASSVRGRVGKLFF
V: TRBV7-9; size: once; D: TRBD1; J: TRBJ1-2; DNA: TGTGCCAGCAGCTTAGTACAGGGGGGATTTGGCTACACCTTC; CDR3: CASSLVQGGFGYTF